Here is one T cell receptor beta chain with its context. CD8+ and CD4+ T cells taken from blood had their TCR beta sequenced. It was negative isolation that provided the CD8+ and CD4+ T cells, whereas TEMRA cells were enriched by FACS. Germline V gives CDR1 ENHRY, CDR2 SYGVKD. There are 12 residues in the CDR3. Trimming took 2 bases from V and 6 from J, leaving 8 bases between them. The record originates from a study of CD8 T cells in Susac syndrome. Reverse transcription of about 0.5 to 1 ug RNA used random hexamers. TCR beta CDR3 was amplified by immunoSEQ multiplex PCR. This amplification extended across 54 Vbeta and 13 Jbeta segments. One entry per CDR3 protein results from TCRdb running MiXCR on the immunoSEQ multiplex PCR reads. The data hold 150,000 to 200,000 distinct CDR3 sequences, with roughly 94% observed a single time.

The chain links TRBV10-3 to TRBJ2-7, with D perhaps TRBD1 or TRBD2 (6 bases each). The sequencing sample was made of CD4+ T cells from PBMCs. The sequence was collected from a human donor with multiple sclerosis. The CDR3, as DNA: TGTGCCATCAGTGAGCGGGGGCCCGAGCAGTACTTC. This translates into CAISERGPEQYF.